These 15 T cell receptor beta chains were sequenced from one sample in a study of blood T cell repertoires in COVID-19. Some clones are missing from TCRdb's copy, which holds only in-frame ones; the method was immunoSEQ multiplex PCR. The sample yields 75,000 or so clones, 65% to 85% seen once. The sample consisted of peripheral blood. Receptors originate from a man aged 60-69 years with active or convalescent COVID-19.

The V gene is TRBV18, the J gene TRBJ1-1; D is ambiguous. The germline V gene has CDR1 KGHSH and CDR2 LQKENI. V was cut by 3 bases and J by 0 bases, with 8 bases left in between. This CDR3 contains 14 residues. This chain's CDR3 is CASSPSFMNTEAFF. In nucleotides, the CDR3 is TGTGCCAGCTCACCGAGTTTCATGAACACTGAAGCTTTCTTT. The complete variable domain, with remaining parts taken from reference TRBV18 and TRBJ1-1, reads NAGVMQNPRHLVRRRGQEARLRCSPMKGHSHVYWYRQLPEEGLKFMVYLQKENIIDESGMPKERFSAEFPKEGPSILRIQQVVRGDSAAYFCASSPSFMNTEAFFGQGTRLTVV.

The J gene is TRBJ2-1, the V gene TRBV7-8; D might be TRBD2 (6 bases). CDR1 is SGHVS and CDR2 is FQNEAQ in the germline V gene. The CDR3 loop spans 14 amino acids. V lost 6 bases, J lost 8 bases, and 17 bases lay in between. CDR3 sequence: CASSPRGWGDEQFF. CDR3 coding DNA: TGTGCCAGCAGTCCCAGAGGTTGGGGGGATGAGCAGTTCTTC.

This clone was counted only a few times. This rearrangement joins TRBV4-1 to TRBJ2-7; 10 nucleotides agree with TRBD2. J was trimmed by 5 bases and V by 5 bases; bases with no gene match: 9. In germline, CDR1 is MGHRA, CDR2 YSYEKL. The CDR3 consists of 15 residues. The CDR3 reads CASSAKLAGRNEQYF. CDR3 coding DNA: TGCGCCAGCAGCGCTAAACTAGCGGGGAGGAACGAGCAGTACTTC.

The J gene is TRBJ1-4, the V gene TRBV5-5; no firm D call. The CDR3 runs 15 residues. Trimming removed 2 bases from V and 0 bases from J, with 8 bases in between. Germline V gene sequence: CDR1 SGHKS, CDR2 YYEKEE (reference sequence). The CDR3: CASSFIAATNEKLFF. In nucleotides, the CDR3 is TGTGCCAGCAGCTTTATAGCAGCAACTAATGAAAAACTGTTTTTT.

The rearrangement links TRBV5-1 to TRBJ1-1; D gene ambiguous. Germline V CDR1 and CDR2: SGHRS, YFSETQ. The CDR3 is made up of 14 amino acids. Trimming shortened V by 0 bases and J by 0 bases, and 6 bases separated the two germline ends. The CDR3 region has the DNA TGCGCCAGCAGCTTGGACGGTATGAACACTGAAGCTTTCTTT. Translated: CASSLDGMNTEAFF.

Comments on this clone: No conserved phenylalanine or tryptophan is present at the end of the CDR3, so a read error is the likely explanation. Because the CDR3's place on the DNA is in doubt, the DNA is left out and the CDR3 is given as listed by TCRdb. This chain uses TRBV9 with TRBJ2-7; the table gives TRBD2 as D, unverified against the DNA. Termini included, the CDR3 measures 13 amino acids. CDR1 is SGDLS and CDR2 is YYNGEE in the germline V gene. CDR3: CASSLYIGGSDGG.

This clone has a handful of counts. J is TRBJ1-5 and V is TRBV19, with D possibly TRBD1 on 6 matching bases. The ends were cut back, 1 base at V and 6 bases at J, with 16 bases in the middle. Germline V CDR1 and CDR2: LNHDA, SQIVND (reference sequence). The CDR3 runs 16 residues. CDR3 protein: CASSIVGRGVSQPQHF. CDR3 coding DNA: TGTGCCAGTAGTATAGTAGGCAGGGGAGTGAGTCAGCCCCAGCATTTT.

V usage is TRBV5-3 and J usage is TRBJ1-2; D not certain. TRBV5-3 falls under the ORF class, with uncertain function. This CDR3 contains 14 residues. Trimming removed 6 bases from V and 4 bases from J, with 16 bases in between. The CDR3 spells CARTRLPLPYGYTF. CDR3 DNA: TGTGCCAGAACGCGGCTGCCCCTACCCTATGGCTACACCTTC.

Only one count was recorded for this clone. The gene calls are TRBV2 and TRBJ2-7; 7 nucleotides align to TRBD2. The germline V gene has CDR1 SNHLY and CDR2 FYNNEI. The length of the CDR3 is 17 residues. J lost 7 bases, V lost 4 bases, and 19 bases had no gene match. CDR3 loop: CASSAPSGGMNVWEQYF. The CDR3 DNA follows: TGTGCCAGCAGTGCCCCTTCCGGGGGGATGAATGTTTGGGAGCAGTACTTC.

The sample holds one count of this clone. The chain combines TRBV15 with TRBJ2-1; possibly TRBD1 for D (6 bases). CDR3 length: 14 residues. Germline V lookup: CDR1 LNHNV, CDR2 YYDKDF (reference sequence). V shed 0 bases and J shed 9 bases, with 12 bases lying between them. The CDR3 region has the DNA TGTGCCACCAGCAGAGATAGGGGGAAAGGTGAGCAGTTCTTC. Protein: CATSRDRGKGEQFF.

V gene TRBV25-1 combines with J gene TRBJ2-3; 7 bases match TRBD2. In germline, CDR1 is MGHDK, CDR2 SYGVNS. This CDR3 has 16 residues. Trimming cost V 3 bases and J 4 bases; bases outside gene matches: 10. CDR3 DNA: TGTGCCAGCAGTGAGGGAGCGGGGCGAGAAGCAGATACGCAGTATTTT. Its protein product is CASSEGAGREADTQYF. Full variable domain (remainder filled in from reference TRBV25-1 and TRBJ2-3): EADIYQTPRYLVIGTGKKITLECSQTMGHDKMYWYQQDPGMELHLIHYSYGVNSTEKGDLSSESTVSRIRTEHFPLTLESARPSHTSQYLCASSEGAGREADTQYFGPGTRLTVL.

The chain is built from TRBV6-1 and TRBJ1-1; TRBD1 might be the D (6 bases). CDR3 length: 14 amino acids. V was shortened by 2 bases and J by 2 bases, with 9 bases between the two germline ends. Germline V gene sequence: CDR1 MNHNS, CDR2 SASEGT. Written as DNA, the CDR3 is TGTGCCAGCAGTGAATTTGGGGGCAACACTGAAGCTTTCTTT. Protein: CASSEFGGNTEAFF.

The DNA for the CDR3 is TGTGCCAGCAGCTTGACGACAGGGGGTTATGAATACGAGCAGTACTTC. Translated: CASSLTTGGYEYEQYF. This chain connects TRBV7-2 to TRBJ2-7; TRBD1 agrees at 9 bases. This CDR3 is 16 amino acids long. Germline V gene lookup returns CDR1 SGHTA and CDR2 FQGNSA. V was pared by 3 bases and J by 4 bases, with 10 bases of the junction left unmatched. The variable domain in full, completed from reference TRBV7-2 and TRBJ2-7, reads GAGVSQSPSNKVTEKGKDVELRCDPISGHTALYWYRQSLGQGLEFLIYFQGNSAPDKSGLPSDRFSAERTGGSVSTLTIQRTQQEDSAVYLCASSLTTGGYEYEQYFGPGTRLTVT.

The chain is built from TRBV7-3 and TRBJ1-2; maybe TRBD1 (5 bases). CDR1 is SGHTA and CDR2 is FQGTGA in the germline V gene. The CDR3 is 13 residues long. V was clipped by 2 bases and J by 4 bases, with 8 bases between them. CDR3 sequence: CASSLGQGYGYTF. Written as DNA, the CDR3 is TGTGCCAGCAGCTTAGGGCAGGGCTATGGCTACACCTTC.

This clone was seen just once. This chain joins TRBV6-5 and TRBJ1-5; D unclear. Per the germline V gene, CDR1 is MNHEY and CDR2 is SVGAGI. V gave up 0 bases and J gave up 1 base, with 4 bases separating them. The CDR3 is 14 amino acids. CDR3 sequence (DNA): TGTGCCAGCAGTTACTCAGCAAGCAATCAGCCCCAGCATTTT. It specifies CASSYSASNQPQHF.